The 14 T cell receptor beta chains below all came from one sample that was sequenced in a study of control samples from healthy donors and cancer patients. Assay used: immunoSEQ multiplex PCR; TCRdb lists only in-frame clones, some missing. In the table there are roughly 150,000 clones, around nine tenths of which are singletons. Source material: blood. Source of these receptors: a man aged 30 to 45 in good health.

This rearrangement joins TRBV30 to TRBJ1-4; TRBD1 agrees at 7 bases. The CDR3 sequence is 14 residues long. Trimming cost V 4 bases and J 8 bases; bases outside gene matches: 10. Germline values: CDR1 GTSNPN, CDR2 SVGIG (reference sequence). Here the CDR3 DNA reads TGTGCCTGGACCCCGGGAGGGGGCCGAGAAAAACTGTTTTTT. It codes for CAWTPGGGREKLFF.

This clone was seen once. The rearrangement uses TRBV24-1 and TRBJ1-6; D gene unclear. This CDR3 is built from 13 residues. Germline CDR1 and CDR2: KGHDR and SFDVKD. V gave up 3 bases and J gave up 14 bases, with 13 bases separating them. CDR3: CATSDALTPTLHF. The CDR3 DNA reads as TGTGCCACCAGTGATGCGTTGACCCCCACCCTCCACTTT.

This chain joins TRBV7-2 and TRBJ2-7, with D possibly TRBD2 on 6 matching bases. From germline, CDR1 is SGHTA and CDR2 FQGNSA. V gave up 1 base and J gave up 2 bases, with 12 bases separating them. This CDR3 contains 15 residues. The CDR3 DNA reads TGTGCCAGCAGCTTAGGTGGAGGGACCCCCTACGAGCAGTACTTC. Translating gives CASSLGGGTPYEQYF.

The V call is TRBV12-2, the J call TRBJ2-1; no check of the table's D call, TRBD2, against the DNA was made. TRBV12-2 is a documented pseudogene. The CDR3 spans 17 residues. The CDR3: CASRAGLAGSSYNEQFF. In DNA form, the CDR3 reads TGTGCAAGTCGCGCCGGACTAGCGGGGAGCTCCTACAATGAGCAGTTCTTC.

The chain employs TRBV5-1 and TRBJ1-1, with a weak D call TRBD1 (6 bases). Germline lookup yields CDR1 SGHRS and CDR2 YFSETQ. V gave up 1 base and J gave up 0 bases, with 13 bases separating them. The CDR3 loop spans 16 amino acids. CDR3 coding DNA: TGCGCCAGCAGCTTGCAGGTCGGGGGCCTGAACACTGAAGCTTTCTTT. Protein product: CASSLQVGGLNTEAFF.

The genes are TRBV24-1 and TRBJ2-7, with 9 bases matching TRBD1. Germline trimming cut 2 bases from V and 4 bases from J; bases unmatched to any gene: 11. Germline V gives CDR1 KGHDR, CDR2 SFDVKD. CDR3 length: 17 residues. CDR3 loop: CATSDSDETGTGYEQYF. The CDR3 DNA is TGTGCCACCAGTGATTCAGACGAAACCGGGACAGGGTACGAGCAGTACTTC.

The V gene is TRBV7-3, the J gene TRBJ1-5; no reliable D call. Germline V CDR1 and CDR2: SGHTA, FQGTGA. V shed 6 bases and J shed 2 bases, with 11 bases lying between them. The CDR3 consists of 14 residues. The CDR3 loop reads CASRFDWRNQPQHF. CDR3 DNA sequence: TGTGCCAGCAGATTTGACTGGCGCAATCAGCCCCAGCATTTT.

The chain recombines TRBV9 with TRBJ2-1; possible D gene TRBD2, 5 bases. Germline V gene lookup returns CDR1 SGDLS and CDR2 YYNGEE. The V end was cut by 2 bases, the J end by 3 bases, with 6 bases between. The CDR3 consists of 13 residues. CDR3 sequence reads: CASSVRDYNEQFF. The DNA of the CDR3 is TGTGCCAGCAGCGTGAGGGACTACAATGAGCAGTTCTTC.

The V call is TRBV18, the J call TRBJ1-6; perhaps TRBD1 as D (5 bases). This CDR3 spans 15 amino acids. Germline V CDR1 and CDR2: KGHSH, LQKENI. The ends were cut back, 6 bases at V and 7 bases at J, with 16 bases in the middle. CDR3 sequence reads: CASSGQLVENSPLHF. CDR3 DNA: TGTGCCAGCTCGGGGCAGCTGGTAGAAAATTCACCCCTCCACTTT.

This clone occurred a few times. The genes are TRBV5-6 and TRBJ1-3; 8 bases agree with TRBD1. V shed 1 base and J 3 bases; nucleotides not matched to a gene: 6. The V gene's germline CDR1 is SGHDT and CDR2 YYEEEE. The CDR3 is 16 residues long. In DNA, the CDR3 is TGTGCCAGCAGCTTGATTGGGACAGGTAGTGGAAACACCATATATTTT. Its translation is CASSLIGTGSGNTIYF.

This chain's CDR3 is CATSRDKGQSTDTQYF. CDR3 DNA sequence: TGTGCCACCAGCAGAGATAAGGGGCAGTCCACAGATACGCAGTATTTT. This chain connects TRBV15 to TRBJ2-3; a weak D match, TRBD1 (5 bases). This CDR3 has 16 amino acids. V dropped 0 bases and J dropped 2 bases, with 12 bases sitting between them. Germline CDR1 reads LNHNV; CDR2 reads YYDKDF (reference sequence).

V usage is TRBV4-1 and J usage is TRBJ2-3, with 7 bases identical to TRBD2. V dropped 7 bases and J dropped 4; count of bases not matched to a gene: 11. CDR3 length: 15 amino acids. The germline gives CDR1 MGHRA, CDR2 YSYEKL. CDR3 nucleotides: TGCGCCAGCATCACAGAGGGGAGGGCCCCAGATACGCAGTATTTT. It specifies CASITEGRAPDTQYF.

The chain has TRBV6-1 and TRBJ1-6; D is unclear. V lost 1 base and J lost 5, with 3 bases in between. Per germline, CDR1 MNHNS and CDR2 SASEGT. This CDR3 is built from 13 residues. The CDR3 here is CASSEDDNSPLHF. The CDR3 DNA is TGTGCCAGCAGTGAAGACGATAATTCACCCCTCCACTTT.

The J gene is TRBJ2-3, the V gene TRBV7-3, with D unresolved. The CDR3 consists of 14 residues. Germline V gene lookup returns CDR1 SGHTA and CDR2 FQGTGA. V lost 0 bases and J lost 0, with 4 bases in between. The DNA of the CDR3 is TGTGCCAGCAGCTTAACGTTAAGCACAGATACGCAGTATTTT. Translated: CASSLTLSTDTQYF.